The entry that follows covers one T cell receptor (beta chain) sequence. The source of the sample is a study of OX40 agonist ivuxolimab in advanced cancers. Overall study: Prior therapy, whether anti-PD-1, anti-PD-L1 or anti-CTLA-4, was allowed, and approximately 37% had some. Partial response was recorded in three patients: one hepatocellular carcinoma and two cutaneous melanoma cases.

Autoimmune disease history or systemic immunosuppression led to patient exclusion. The CDR3 spans 15 residues. V dropped 4 bases and J dropped 5; count of bases not matched to a gene: 6. Germline lookup yields CDR1 SGDLS and CDR2 YYNGEE. Here immunoSEQ multiplex PCR was the method, and the copy in TCRdb shows in-frame clones only, minus some. This sample has roughly 79,000 clones; approximately 90% occur once, and the top ten carry more than 9.5%. This clonotype originated in an adult with an advanced solid tumor such as melanoma, head and neck, liver or kidney cancer. The starting material was CD4+ or CD8+ T cells sorted from blood, obtained in a trial of the OX40 agonist ivuxolimab. The rearrangement links TRBV9 to TRBJ2-3; 11 nucleotides line up with TRBD2. The CDR3: CASSSLAGGGDTQYF. The CDR3 coding sequence is TGTGCCAGCAGCTCCCTAGCGGGGGGAGGAGATACGCAGTATTTT.